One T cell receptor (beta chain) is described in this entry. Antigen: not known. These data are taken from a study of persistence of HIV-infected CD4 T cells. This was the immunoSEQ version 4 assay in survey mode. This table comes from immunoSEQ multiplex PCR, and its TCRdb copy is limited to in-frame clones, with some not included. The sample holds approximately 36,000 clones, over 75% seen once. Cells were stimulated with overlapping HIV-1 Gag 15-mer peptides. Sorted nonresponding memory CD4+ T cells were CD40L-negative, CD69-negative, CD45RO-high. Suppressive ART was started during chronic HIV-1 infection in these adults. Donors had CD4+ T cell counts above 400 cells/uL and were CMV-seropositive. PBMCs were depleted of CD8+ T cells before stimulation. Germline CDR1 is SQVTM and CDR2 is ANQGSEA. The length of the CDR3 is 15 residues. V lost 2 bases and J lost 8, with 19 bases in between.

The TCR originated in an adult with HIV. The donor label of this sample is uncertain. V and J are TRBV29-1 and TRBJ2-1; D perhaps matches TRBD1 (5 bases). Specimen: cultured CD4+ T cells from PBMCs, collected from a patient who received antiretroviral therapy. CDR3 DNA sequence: TGCAGCGTTGAAAGGGTGGGCACTACCAGGGATGAGCAGTTCTTC. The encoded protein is CSVERVGTTRDEQFF.